This T cell receptor beta chain originates from a study of control samples from healthy donors and cancer patients. The data were produced by immunoSEQ multiplex PCR, yet TCRdb's version contains in-frame clones alone and is incomplete. The table lists roughly 370,000 clones, over 75% of them singletons. CDR3 size: 14 residues. CDR1 is SGHTA, CDR2 FQGNSA, per germline. Trimming shortened V by 5 bases and J by 1 base, and 11 bases separated the two germline ends. The genes are TRBV7-2 and TRBJ1-1; a weak D match, TRBD1 (5 bases). The sequence came from a middle-aged man with head and neck cancer. The sequencing input was PBMCs. CDR3 sequence: CASSGHWENTEAFF. The CDR3 DNA sequence: TGTGCCAGCAGCGGACATTGGGAGAACACTGAAGCTTTCTTT.